A selection of T cell receptor beta chains follows, all from one sample in a study of blood T cell repertoires in COVID-19. Produced via immunoSEQ multiplex PCR; TCRdb's table is partial and in-frame only. Altogether 300,000 to 450,000 clones are present, 85% being singletons, with the ten largest covering 3% to 4.5%. The sample comprised peripheral blood. Source of these receptors: a woman aged 18-29 years with acute or convalescent COVID-19. The CDR3 runs from the conserved cysteine through the conserved F or W. The D gene is left open where the match is weak. Where a row states a size, it is once, few, many or the class of an expanded clone; other rows omit it.

abundance	v_gene	d_gene	j_gene	CDR3nt	CDR3aa
NA	TRBV15	NA	TRBJ1-5	TGTGCCACCAGCACGGGGGATCAGCCCCAGCATTTT	CATSTGDQPQHF
NA	TRBV6-4	NA	TRBJ1-1	TGTGCCAGCAGTCTCGACACGAACACTGAAGCTTTCTTT	CASSLDTNTEAFF
NA	TRBV5-6	NA	TRBJ1-2	TGTGCCAGCACCCAACCGGCAGACATTTATGGCTACACCTTC	CASTQPADIYGYTF
few	TRBV12-5	NA	TRBJ1-1	TGTGCTAGTGGTTTGGGGCCGGGCACTGAAGCTTTCTTT	CASGLGPGTEAFF
NA	TRBV11-2	TRBD1	TRBJ2-1	TGTGCCAGCAGCTTAGATCGTCGGACAGGGGAATTCTTC	CASSLDRRTGEFF
NA	TRBV7-2	NA	TRBJ2-7	TGTGCCAGCAGCTTTCTCTCCTACGAGCAGTACTTC	CASSFLSYEQYF
NA	TRBV2	NA	TRBJ1-1	TGTGCCAGCATCCGGGCCCCAGGGACTGAAGCTTTCTTT	CASIRAPGTEAFF
NA	TRBV3-1/TRBV3-2	NA	TRBJ1-4	TGTGCCAGCAGCCAAGGGTTCAGGACTACTAATGAAAAACTGTTTTTT	CASSQGFRTTNEKLFF
NA	TRBV21-1	NA	TRBJ2-2	TGTGCCAGCAGCAAAGAAAATCTGGACTCCACGAACACCGGGGAGCTGTTTTTT	CASSKENLDSTNTGELFF
NA	TRBV28	NA	TRBJ1-5	TGTGCCAGCAGTTTGACGGCAGGCTTACTTAGCAATCAGCCCCAGCATTTT	CASSLTAGLLSNQPQHF
NA	TRBV4-1	NA	TRBJ1-1	TGCGCCAGCAGCCAAGAAGGCGGCAGCCCAAACACTGAAGCTTTCTTT	CASSQEGGSPNTEAFF
NA	TRBV9	TRBD2	TRBJ2-7	TGTGCCAGCAGCTTCGGACTAGCGGAACCCTACGAGCAGTACTTC	CASSFGLAEPYEQYF
NA	TRBV7-2	TRBD1	TRBJ1-4	TGTGCCAGCAGCCCAATAGGGGGCGGTGATGAAAAACTGTTTTTT	CASSPIGGGDEKLFF
NA	TRBV2	NA	TRBJ1-6	TGTGCCAGCAGTGAACTAACTGGTTACAGTTCACCCCTCCACTTT	CASSELTGYSSPLHF